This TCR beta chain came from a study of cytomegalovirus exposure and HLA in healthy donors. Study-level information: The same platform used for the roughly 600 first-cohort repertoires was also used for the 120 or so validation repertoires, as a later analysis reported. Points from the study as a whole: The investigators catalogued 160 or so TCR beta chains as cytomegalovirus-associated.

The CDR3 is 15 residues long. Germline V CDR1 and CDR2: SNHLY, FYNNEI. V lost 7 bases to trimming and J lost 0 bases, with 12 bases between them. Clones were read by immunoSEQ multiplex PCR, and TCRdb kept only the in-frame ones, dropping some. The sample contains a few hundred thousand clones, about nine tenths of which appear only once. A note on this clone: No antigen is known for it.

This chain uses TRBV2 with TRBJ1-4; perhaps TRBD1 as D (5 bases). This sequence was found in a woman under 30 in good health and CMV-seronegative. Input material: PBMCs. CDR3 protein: CASTKRGATNEKLFF. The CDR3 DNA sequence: TGTGCCAGCACCAAAAGGGGTGCAACTAATGAAAAACTGTTTTTT.